This TCR beta chain was recorded in a study of blood T cell repertoires in COVID-19. V lost 4 bases and J lost 7; bases outside the gene matches: 8. The CDR3 spans 16 residues. CDR1 is MGHRA, CDR2 YSYEKL, per germline. In the original analysis: The authors estimated nucleated cell counts from reference gene primer amplification. Using immunoSEQ multiplex PCR, the repertoire was profiled, and TCRdb retains in-frame clones only, with some absent. V and J calls and clone size are as listed in that table; D and trimming were resolved from the DNA. The data show approximately 500,000 clones, with about 89% seen just once and roughly 8% held by the top ten.

This rearrangement joins TRBV4-1 to TRBJ2-2, with 11 positions matching TRBD1. The specimen sequenced was peripheral blood. The sequence came from a woman in her forties or fifties with COVID-19, enrolled during active disease. The DNA for the CDR3 is TGCGCCAGCAGCCGAACAGGACAGGGGGCTATCGGGGAGCTGTTTTTT. Its protein product is CASSRTGQGAIGELFF.